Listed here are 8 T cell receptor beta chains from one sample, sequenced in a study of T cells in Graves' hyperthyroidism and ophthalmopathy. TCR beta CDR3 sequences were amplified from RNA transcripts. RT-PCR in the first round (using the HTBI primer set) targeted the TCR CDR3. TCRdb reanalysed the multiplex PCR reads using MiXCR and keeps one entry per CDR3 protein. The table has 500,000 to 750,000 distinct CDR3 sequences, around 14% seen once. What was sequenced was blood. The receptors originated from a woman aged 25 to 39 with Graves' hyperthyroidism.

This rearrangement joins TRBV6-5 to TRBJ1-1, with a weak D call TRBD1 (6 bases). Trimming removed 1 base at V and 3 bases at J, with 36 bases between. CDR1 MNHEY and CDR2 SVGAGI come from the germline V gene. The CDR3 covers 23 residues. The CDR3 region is CASSYFDILGFESGGAGDTEAFF. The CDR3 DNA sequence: TGTGCCAGCAGTTACTTCGACATTCTCGGGTTTGAGTCTGGCGGGGCAGGGGACACTGAAGCTTTCTTT.

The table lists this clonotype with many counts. In nucleotides, the CDR3 is TGTGCCAGCAGTGCAGACAGGGGGCCTTTAGTGGATGAGCAGTTCTTC. The encoded protein is CASSADRGPLVDEQFF. The V and J genes are TRBV6-1 and TRBJ2-1, with 10 bases identical to TRBD1. The CDR3 totals 16 residues. Trimming cost V 4 bases and J 8 bases; bases outside gene matches: 11. Germline V gives CDR1 MNHNS, CDR2 SASEGT.

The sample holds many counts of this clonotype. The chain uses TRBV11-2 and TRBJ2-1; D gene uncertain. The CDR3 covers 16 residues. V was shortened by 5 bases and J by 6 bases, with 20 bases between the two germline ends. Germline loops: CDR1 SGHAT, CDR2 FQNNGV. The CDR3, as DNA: TGTGCCAGCAGCGTCCGTGGAACATCGGTTTCCAATGAGCAGTTCTTC. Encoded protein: CASSVRGTSVSNEQFF.

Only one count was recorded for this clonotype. Here the CDR3 reads CASGSTSGQETQYF. The CDR3 bases are TGTGCCAGCGGATCGACTAGCGGCCAAGAGACCCAGTACTTC. This rearrangement joins TRBV6-1 to TRBJ2-5, with 9 nucleotides matching TRBD2. From germline, CDR1 is MNHNS and CDR2 SASEGT. V lost 8 bases to trimming and J lost 1 base; unmatched junction nucleotides: 5. The CDR3 has 14 amino acids.

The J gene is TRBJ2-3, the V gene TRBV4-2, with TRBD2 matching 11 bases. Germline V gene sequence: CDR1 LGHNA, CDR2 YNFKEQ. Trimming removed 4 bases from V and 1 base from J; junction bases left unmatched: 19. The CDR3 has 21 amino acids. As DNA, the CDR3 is TGTGCCAGCAGCCGAGTGGCGTTAGCGGGAGGGCCTACAAGTGGCACAGATACGCAGTATTTT. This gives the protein CASSRVALAGGPTSGTDTQYF.

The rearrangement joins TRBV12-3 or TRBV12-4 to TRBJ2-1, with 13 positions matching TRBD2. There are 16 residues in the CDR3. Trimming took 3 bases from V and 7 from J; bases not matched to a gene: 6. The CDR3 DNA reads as TGTGCCAGCAGTTTTAGGACTAGCGGGAGAATAAATGAGCAGTTCTTC. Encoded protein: CASSFRTSGRINEQFF.

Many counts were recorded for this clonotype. CDR3 nucleotides: TGCAGTGCTAGGGGGGACAGGGGGCTTTACGAGCAGTACTTC. Translation: CSARGDRGLYEQYF. This sequence joins TRBV20-1 and TRBJ2-7; 12 bases fit TRBD1. This CDR3 has 14 amino acids. From germline, CDR1 is DFQATT and CDR2 SNEGSKA (reference sequence). V gave up 3 bases and J gave up 4 bases; unmatched junction bases: 4.

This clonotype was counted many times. The CDR3 DNA sequence: TGCGCCAGCAGGTACCTGGGACATCACTATGGCTACACCTTC. It specifies CASRYLGHHYGYTF. V and J are TRBV5-1 and TRBJ1-2, with D possibly matching TRBD1 (6 bases). The CDR3 covers 14 residues. Germline values: CDR1 SGHRS, CDR2 YFSETQ. Trimming stripped 5 bases from V and 3 bases from J, with 14 bases between.